This T cell receptor (beta chain) was documented in a study of blood T cell repertoires in COVID-19. Profiled with immunoSEQ multiplex PCR; TCRdb holds only in-frame clones, not every one. The sample consists of over 200,000 clones, about 73% of them appearing once. The CDR3 runs to 15 residues. V was pared by 2 bases and J by 3 bases, with 13 bases between. CDR1 and CDR2 (germline): SGHDT, YYEEEE. What was sequenced was peripheral blood. The origin of this receptor is a woman older than 75 with acute or convalescent COVID-19. This chain connects TRBV5-6 to TRBJ2-3; D might be TRBD2 (6 bases). This chain's CDR3 is CASSFRGYETDTQYF. The CDR3 nucleotides read TGTGCCAGCAGCTTTCGGGGGTATGAGACAGATACGCAGTATTTT.